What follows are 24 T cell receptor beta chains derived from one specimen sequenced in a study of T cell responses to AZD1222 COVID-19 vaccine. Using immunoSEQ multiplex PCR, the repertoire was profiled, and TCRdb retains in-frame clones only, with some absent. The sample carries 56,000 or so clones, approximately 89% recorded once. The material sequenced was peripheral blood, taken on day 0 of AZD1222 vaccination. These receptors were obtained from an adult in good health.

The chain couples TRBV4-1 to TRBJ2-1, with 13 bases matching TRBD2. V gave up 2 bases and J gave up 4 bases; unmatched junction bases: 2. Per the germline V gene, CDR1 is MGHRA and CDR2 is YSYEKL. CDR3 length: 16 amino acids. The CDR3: CASSQPGLAGYNEQFF. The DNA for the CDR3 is TGCGCCAGCAGCCAACCGGGACTAGCGGGATACAATGAGCAGTTCTTC.

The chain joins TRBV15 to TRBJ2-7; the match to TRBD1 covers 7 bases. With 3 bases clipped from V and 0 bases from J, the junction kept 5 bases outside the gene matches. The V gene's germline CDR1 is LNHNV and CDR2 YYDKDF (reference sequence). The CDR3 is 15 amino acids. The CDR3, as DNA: TGTGCCACCAGCAGCCCGACAGGGAACTCCTACGAGCAGTACTTC. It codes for CATSSPTGNSYEQYF.

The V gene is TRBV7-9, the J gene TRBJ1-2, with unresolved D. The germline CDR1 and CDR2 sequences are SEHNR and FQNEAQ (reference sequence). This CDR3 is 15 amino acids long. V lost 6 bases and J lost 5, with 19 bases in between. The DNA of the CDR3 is TGTGCCAGCAGTTTCCAGTCCTGGGGATTATATGGCTACACCTTC. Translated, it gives CASSFQSWGLYGYTF.

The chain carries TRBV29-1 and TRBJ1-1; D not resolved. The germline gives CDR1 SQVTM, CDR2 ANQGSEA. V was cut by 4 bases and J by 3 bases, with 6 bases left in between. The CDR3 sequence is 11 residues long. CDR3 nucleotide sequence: TGCAGCGTTGCCGTGTACACTGAAGCTTTCTTT. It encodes CSVAVYTEAFF.

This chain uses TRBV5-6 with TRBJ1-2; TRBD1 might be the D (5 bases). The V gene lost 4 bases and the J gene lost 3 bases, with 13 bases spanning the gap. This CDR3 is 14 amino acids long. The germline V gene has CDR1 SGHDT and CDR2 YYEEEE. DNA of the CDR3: TGTGCCAGCAGCCCAGACAGATCATACTATGGCTACACCTTC. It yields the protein CASSPDRSYYGYTF.

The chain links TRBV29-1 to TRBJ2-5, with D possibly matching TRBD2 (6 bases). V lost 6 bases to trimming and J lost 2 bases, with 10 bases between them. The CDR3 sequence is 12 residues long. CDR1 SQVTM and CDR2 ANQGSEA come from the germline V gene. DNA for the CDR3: TGCAGCGTATGGAGGGGACAAGAGACCCAGTACTTC. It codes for CSVWRGQETQYF.

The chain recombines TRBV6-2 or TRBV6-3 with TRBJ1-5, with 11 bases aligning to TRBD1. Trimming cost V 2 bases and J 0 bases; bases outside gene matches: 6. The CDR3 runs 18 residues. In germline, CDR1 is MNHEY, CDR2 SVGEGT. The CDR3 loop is CASSYRDRGTYSNQPQHF. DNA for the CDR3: TGTGCCAGCAGTTACCGGGACAGGGGGACCTATAGCAATCAGCCCCAGCATTTT.

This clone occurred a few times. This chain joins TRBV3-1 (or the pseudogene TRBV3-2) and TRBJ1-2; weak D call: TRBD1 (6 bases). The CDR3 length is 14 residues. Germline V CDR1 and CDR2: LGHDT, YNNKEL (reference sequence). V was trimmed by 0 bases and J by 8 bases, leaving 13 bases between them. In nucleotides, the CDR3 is TGTGCCAGCAGCCAAGATCTTGAAGGGGGAGGCTACACCTTC. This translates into CASSQDLEGGGYTF.

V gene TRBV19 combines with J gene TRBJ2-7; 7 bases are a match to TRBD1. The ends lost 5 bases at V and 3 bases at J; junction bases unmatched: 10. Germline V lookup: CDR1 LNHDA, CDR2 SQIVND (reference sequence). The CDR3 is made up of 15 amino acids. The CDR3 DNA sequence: TGTGCCAGTAGTCCCCAGGGGACAGCCAGCTACGAGCAGTACTTC. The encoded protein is CASSPQGTASYEQYF.

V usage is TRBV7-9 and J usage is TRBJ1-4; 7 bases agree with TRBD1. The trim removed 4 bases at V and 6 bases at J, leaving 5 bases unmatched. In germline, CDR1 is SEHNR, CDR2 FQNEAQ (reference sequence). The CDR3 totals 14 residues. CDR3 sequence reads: CASSSGTAHEKLFF. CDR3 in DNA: TGTGCCAGCAGCTCCGGGACAGCTCATGAAAAACTGTTTTTT.

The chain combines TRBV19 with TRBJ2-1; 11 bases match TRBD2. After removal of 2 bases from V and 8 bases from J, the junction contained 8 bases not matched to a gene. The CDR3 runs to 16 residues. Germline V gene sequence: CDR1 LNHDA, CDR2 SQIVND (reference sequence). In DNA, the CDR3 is TGTGCCAGTAGTATATTAACTAGCGGGAGAAGAGATGAGCAGTTCTTC. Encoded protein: CASSILTSGRRDEQFF.

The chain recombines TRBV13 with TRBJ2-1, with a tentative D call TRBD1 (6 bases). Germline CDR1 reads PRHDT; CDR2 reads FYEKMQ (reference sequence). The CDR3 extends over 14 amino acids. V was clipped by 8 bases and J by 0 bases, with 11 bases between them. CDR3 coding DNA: TGTGCCAGCTCAAGAGGGGGCTCCTACAATGAGCAGTTCTTC. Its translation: CASSRGGSYNEQFF.

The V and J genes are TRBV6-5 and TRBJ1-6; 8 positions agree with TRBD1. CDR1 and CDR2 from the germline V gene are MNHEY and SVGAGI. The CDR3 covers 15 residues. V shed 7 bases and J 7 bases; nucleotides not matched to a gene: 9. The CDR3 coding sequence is TGTGCCAGCATTTCGACAGGGGCTGGGAATTCACCCCTCCACTTT. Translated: CASISTGAGNSPLHF.

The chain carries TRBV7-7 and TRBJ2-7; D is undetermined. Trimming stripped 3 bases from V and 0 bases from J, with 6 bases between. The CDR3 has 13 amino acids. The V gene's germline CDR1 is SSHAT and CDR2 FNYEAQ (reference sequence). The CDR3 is CASSFGGSYEQYF. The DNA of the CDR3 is TGTGCCAGCAGCTTCGGCGGCTCCTACGAGCAGTACTTC.

CDR3 nucleotide sequence: TGCAGCGCTGAGGTCTACGGGAGGGCCCTCAATGAGCAGTTCTTC. Protein: CSAEVYGRALNEQFF. The V gene is TRBV29-1, the J gene TRBJ2-1; the match to TRBD2 covers 8 bases. J gave up 6 bases and V 7 bases, and 14 bases lay outside the gene matches. CDR1 is SQVTM and CDR2 is ANQGSEA in the germline V gene. CDR3 length: 15 amino acids.

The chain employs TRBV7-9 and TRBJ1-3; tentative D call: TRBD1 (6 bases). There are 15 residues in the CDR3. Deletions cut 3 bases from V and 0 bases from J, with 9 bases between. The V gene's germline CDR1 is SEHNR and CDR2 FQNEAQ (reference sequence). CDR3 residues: CASSFLQGSGNTIYF. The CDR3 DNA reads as TGTGCCAGCAGCTTCTTACAGGGCTCTGGAAACACCATATATTTT.

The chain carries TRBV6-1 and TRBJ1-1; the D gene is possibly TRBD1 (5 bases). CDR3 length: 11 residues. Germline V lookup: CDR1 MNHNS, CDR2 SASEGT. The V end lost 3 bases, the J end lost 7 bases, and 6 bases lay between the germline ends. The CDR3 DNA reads TGTGCCAGCAGTGACAGGGATGAAGCTTTCTTT. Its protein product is CASSDRDEAFF.

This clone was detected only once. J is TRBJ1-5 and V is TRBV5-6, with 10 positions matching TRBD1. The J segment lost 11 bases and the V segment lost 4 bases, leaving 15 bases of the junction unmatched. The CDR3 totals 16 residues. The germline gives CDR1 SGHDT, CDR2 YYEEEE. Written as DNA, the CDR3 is TGTGCCAGCAGCCGCGGGACAGGGGAGGGCCTGGTGGCCCAGCATTTT. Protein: CASSRGTGEGLVAQHF.

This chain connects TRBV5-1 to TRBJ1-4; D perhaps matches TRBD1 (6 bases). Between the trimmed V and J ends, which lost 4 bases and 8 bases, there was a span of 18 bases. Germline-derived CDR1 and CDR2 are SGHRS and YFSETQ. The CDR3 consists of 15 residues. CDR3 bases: TGCGCCAGCAGCGAACAGGGCGGGGGTTACGAAAAACTGTTTTTT. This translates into CASSEQGGGYEKLFF.

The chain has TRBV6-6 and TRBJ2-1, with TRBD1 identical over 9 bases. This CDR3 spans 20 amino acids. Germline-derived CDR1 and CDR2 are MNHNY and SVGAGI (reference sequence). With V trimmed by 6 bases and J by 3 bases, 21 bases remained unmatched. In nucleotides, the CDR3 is TGTGCCAGCAGCTCCTCAGTCGGGGGACAGGGAAAAAGAAACTACAATGAGCAGTTCTTC. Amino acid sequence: CASSSSVGGQGKRNYNEQFF.

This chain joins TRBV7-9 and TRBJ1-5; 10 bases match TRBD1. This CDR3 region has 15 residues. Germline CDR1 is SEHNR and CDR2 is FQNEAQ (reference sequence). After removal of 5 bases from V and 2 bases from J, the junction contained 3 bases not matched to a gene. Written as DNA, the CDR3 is TGTGCCAGCAGCCTCGGGACAGGGGGCAATCAGCCCCAGCATTTT. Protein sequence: CASSLGTGGNQPQHF.

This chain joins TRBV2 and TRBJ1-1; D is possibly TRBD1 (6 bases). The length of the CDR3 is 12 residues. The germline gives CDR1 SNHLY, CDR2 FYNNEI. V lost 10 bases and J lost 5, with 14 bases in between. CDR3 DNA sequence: TGTGCCACACAAAGGGGGGGGACTGAAGCTTTCTTT. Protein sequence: CATQRGGTEAFF. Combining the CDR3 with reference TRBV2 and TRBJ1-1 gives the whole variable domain EPEVTQTPSHQVTQMGQEVILRCVPISNHLYFYWYRQILGQKVEFLVSFYNNEISEKSEIFDDQFSVERPDGSNFTLKIRSTKLEDSAMYFCATQRGGTEAFFGQGTRLTVV.

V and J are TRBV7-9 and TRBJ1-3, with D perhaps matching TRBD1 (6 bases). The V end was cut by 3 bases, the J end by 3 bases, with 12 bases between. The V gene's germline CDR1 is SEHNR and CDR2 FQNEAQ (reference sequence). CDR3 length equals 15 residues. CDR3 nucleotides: TGTGCCAGCAGCTTCGGGGAGACAGGTGGAAACACCATATATTTT. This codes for CASSFGETGGNTIYF.

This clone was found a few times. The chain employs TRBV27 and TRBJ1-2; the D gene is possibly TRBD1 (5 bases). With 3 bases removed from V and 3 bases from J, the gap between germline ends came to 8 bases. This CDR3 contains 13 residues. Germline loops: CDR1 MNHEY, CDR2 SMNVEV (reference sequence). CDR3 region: CASSFDSHYGYTF. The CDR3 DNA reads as TGTGCCAGCAGTTTTGACAGCCACTATGGCTACACCTTC.